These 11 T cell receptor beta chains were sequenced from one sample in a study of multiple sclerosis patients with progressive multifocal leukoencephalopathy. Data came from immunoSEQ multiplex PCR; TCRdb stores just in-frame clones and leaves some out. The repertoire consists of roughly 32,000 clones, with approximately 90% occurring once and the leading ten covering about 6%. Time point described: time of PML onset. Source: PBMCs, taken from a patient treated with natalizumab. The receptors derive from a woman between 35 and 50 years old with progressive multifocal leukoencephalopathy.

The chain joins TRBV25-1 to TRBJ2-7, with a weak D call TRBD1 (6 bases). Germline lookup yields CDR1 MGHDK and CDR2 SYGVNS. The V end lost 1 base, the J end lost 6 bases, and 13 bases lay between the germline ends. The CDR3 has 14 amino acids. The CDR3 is CASSESPGTPEQYF. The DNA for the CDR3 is TGTGCCAGCAGTGAATCCCCCGGGACACCCGAGCAGTACTTC.

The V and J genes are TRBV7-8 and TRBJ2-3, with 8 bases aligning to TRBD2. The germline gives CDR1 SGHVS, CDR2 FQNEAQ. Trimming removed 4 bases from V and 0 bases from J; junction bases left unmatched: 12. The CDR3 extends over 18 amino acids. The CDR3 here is CASSSVQRGPSSTDTQYF. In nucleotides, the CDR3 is TGTGCCAGCAGCTCCGTCCAGCGGGGGCCCTCTAGCACAGATACGCAGTATTTT.

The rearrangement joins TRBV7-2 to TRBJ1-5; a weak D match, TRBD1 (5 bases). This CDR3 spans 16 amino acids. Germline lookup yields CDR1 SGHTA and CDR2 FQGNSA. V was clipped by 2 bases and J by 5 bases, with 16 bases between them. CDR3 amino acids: CASSLSGGVSDQPQHF. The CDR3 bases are TGTGCCAGCAGCTTAAGTGGGGGAGTATCTGATCAGCCCCAGCATTTT.

CDR3 amino acids: CASSVGRAGNQPQHF. Here the CDR3 DNA reads TGTGCCAGCAGTGTGGGAAGGGCGGGCAATCAGCCCCAGCATTTT. The chain combines TRBV6-1 with TRBJ1-5; D gene ambiguous. Looked up from germline, CDR1 is MNHNS and CDR2 is SASEGT. With 4 bases removed from V and 2 bases from J, the gap between germline ends came to 12 bases. The CDR3 extends over 15 amino acids.

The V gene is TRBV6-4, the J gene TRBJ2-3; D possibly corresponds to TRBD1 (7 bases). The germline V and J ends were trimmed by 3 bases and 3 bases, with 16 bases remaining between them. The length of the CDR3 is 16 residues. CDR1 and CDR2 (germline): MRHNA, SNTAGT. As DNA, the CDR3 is TGTGCCAGCAGTGATTGGACAGGCGGGGAGACAGATACGCAGTATTTT. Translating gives CASSDWTGGETDTQYF.

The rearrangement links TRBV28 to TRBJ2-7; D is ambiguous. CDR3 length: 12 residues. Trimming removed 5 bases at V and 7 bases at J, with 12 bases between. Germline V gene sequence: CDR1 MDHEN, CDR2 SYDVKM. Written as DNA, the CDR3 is TGTGCCAGCAGTCCGATCCCCCTTGAGCAGTACTTC. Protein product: CASSPIPLEQYF.

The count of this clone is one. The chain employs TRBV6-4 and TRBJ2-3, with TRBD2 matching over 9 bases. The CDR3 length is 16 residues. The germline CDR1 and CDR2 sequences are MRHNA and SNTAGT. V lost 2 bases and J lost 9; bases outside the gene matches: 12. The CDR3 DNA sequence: TGTGCCAGCAGTGACCGGGAGACTAGCGGCGTGCGGACGCAGTATTTT. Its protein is CASSDRETSGVRTQYF.

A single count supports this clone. CDR3 in DNA: TGTGCCAGCTCCCGTCCCGGGACAGGGGTAGACACTGAAGCTTTCTTT. It encodes CASSRPGTGVDTEAFF. The chain carries TRBV18 and TRBJ1-1, with 10 nucleotides matching TRBD1. CDR3 length: 16 amino acids. Losses at the gene ends were 6 bases for V and 3 bases for J; bases not matched to a gene: 10. The germline V gene encodes CDR1 KGHSH and CDR2 LQKENI.

CDR3: CASIKGVNRNTEAFF. DNA of the CDR3: TGTGCCAGTATAAAGGGCGTAAATAGGAACACTGAAGCTTTCTTT. The rearrangement links TRBV19 to TRBJ1-1; D is unresolved. V lost 7 bases and J lost 1, with 16 bases in between. CDR1 LNHDA and CDR2 SQIVND come from the germline V gene (reference sequence). CDR3 length: 15 amino acids. The full variable domain, completed using reference TRBV19 and TRBJ1-1, is DGGITQSPKYLFRKEGQNVTLSCEQNLNHDAMYWYRQDPGQGLRLIYYSQIVNDFQKGDIAEGYSVSREKKESFPLTVTSAQKNPTAFYLCASIKGVNRNTEAFFGQGTRLTVV.

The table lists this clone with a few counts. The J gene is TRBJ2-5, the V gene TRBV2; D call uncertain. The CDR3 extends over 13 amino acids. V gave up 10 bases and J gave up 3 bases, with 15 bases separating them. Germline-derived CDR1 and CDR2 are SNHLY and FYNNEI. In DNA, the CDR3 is TGTGCCACGAAGCTCGAAGAGAAAGAGACCCAGTACTTC. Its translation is CATKLEEKETQYF.

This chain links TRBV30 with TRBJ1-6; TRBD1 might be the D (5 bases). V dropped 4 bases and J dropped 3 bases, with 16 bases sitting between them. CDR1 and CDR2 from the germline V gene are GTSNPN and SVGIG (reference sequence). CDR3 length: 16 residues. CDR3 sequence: CAWTPPRGDYNSPLHF. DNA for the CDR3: TGTGCCTGGACCCCCCCGAGAGGGGACTATAATTCACCCCTCCACTTT.